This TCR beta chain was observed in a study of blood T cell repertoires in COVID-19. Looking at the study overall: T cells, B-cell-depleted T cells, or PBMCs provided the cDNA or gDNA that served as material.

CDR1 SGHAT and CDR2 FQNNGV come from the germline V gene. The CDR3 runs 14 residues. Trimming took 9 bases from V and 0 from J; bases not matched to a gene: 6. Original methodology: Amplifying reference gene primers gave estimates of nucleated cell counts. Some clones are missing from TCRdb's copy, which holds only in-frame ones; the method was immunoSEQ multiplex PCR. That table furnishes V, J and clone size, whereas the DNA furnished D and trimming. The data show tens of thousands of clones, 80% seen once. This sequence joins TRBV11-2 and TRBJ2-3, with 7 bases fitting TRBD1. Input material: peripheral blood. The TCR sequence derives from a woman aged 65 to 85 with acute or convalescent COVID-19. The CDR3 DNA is TGTGCCAGAAAAAGGGGGCCGAGCACAGATACGCAGTATTTT. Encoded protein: CARKRGPSTDTQYF.